Below, 18 T cell receptor beta chains from the same sample are listed, as sequenced in a study of cytotoxic CD8 clonotypes in ibrutinib-treated CLL. Sequenced by immunoSEQ multiplex PCR; TCRdb stores in-frame clones only, minus some. The profile covers 130,000 to 150,000 clones, with approximately 81% appearing a single time and 9.5% to 15% taken by the ten largest. The material was PBMCs, obtained after 12 months of ibrutinib treatment. The receptors stem from a human donor with chronic lymphocytic leukemia.

CDR3 DNA: TGTGCCAGCAGTTTATCGTGGCTAGCGGGAGCGAGAGAGACCCAGTACTTC. Translating it yields CASSLSWLAGARETQYF. The chain uses TRBV27 and TRBJ2-5; 10 nucleotides agree with TRBD2. Trimming took 0 bases from V and 4 from J; bases not matched to a gene: 8. Germline assignment: CDR1 MNHEY and CDR2 SMNVEV (reference sequence). This CDR3 spans 17 amino acids.

This chain connects TRBV7-9 to TRBJ1-2; maybe TRBD1 (6 bases). This CDR3 has 14 amino acids. Trimming took off 1 base at V and 7 bases at J, with 13 bases between the two ends. The V gene's germline CDR1 is SEHNR and CDR2 FQNEAQ (reference sequence). CDR3 coding DNA: TGTGCCAGCAGCTTAGGTGTACGGACAGTTGGCTACACCTTC. This sequence encodes CASSLGVRTVGYTF.

This chain uses TRBV4-2 with TRBJ2-7; possibly TRBD2 for D (6 bases). Looked up from germline, CDR1 is LGHNA and CDR2 is YNFKEQ. The CDR3 loop spans 15 amino acids. Trimming took 4 bases from V and 4 from J, leaving 17 bases between them. The CDR3 loop reads CASSPPASAQYEQYF. CDR3 coding DNA: TGTGCCAGCAGCCCACCGGCTAGCGCCCAATACGAGCAGTACTTC.

The chain links TRBV5-1 to TRBJ1-1, with D perhaps TRBD1 (6 bases). The germline CDR1 and CDR2 sequences are SGHRS and YFSETQ. The CDR3 consists of 14 residues. Between the trimmed V and J ends, which lost 5 bases and 0 bases, there was a span of 11 bases. CDR3 sequence (DNA): TGCGCCAGCAGAAGGGACATCATGAACACTGAAGCTTTCTTT. Its translation: CASRRDIMNTEAFF.

The genes are TRBV18 and TRBJ2-1; D is ambiguous. The ends were cut back, 3 bases at V and 5 bases at J, with 8 bases in the middle. The CDR3 sequence is 13 residues long. The germline V gene encodes CDR1 KGHSH and CDR2 LQKENI. The CDR3 spells CASSPGLNNEQFF. The CDR3 DNA follows: TGTGCCAGCTCACCGGGATTAAACAATGAGCAGTTCTTC.

In this sample, this clone turned up once. This chain uses TRBV4-3 with TRBJ2-7, with 14 bases lining up with TRBD2. V gave up 1 base and J gave up 0 bases; unmatched junction bases: 5. The CDR3 is 18 amino acids. CDR1 and CDR2 from the germline V gene are LGHNA and YSLEER. CDR3 region: CASSQVLGLAGGSYEQYF. The CDR3 DNA is TGCGCCAGCAGCCAAGTCCTCGGACTAGCGGGAGGCTCCTACGAGCAGTACTTC.

The chain is built from TRBV19 and TRBJ2-7; D unresolved. The CDR3 contains 14 residues. The V gene's germline CDR1 is LNHDA and CDR2 SQIVND (reference sequence). Trimming pared 5 bases from V and 2 bases from J, leaving 13 bases between. The CDR3, as DNA: TGTGCCAGTAGTTCCGGGTTTCGAACCTACGAGCAGTACTTC. This codes for CASSSGFRTYEQYF.

The J gene is TRBJ2-3, the V gene TRBV7-9; 9 bases map to TRBD1. The ends lost 4 bases at V and 1 base at J; junction bases unmatched: 12. Germline V gene data show CDR1 as SEHNR and CDR2 as FQNEAQ (reference sequence). The CDR3 extends over 18 amino acids. CDR3 loop: CASSSPGQGNFRTDTQYF. The CDR3 nucleotides read TGTGCCAGCAGCTCACCGGGACAGGGCAATTTTCGCACAGATACGCAGTATTTT.

This clone has more than one count but fewer than ten. This chain connects TRBV19 to TRBJ2-2, with 9 bases lining up with TRBD2. V was pared by 2 bases and J by 4 bases, with 8 bases of the junction left unmatched. The CDR3 runs 17 residues. In germline, CDR1 is LNHDA, CDR2 SQIVND (reference sequence). CDR3 residues: CASSISSRLAVTGELFF. CDR3 sequence (DNA): TGTGCCAGTAGTATATCCTCCCGACTAGCGGTCACCGGGGAGCTGTTTTTT.

This chain joins TRBV9 and TRBJ1-1; 7 bases fit TRBD1. CDR1 SGDLS and CDR2 YYNGEE come from the germline V gene. Germline trimming cut 0 bases from V and 6 bases from J; bases unmatched to any gene: 11. This CDR3 is built from 16 residues. The CDR3 nucleotides are TGTGCCAGCAGCGTAGTTCCGACCGGGACAGCCTCTGAAGCTTTCTTT. Protein product: CASSVVPTGTASEAFF.

The genes are TRBV7-2 and TRBJ2-1; D is undetermined. Trimming removed 6 bases from V and 12 bases from J, with 15 bases in between. The CDR3 contains 12 residues. From germline, CDR1 is SGHTA and CDR2 FQGNSA. The CDR3 loop is CASSFDRLGQFF. In DNA, the CDR3 is TGTGCCAGCAGTTTCGATCGGCTTGGGCAGTTCTTC.

The count of this clone is one. The rearrangement links TRBV4-1 to TRBJ2-7; D is perhaps TRBD2 (6 bases). Germline CDR1 reads MGHRA; CDR2 reads YSYEKL. This CDR3 has 16 residues. The ends were cut back, 2 bases at V and 0 bases at J, with 14 bases in the middle. CDR3 DNA sequence: TGCGCCAGCAGCCAACCCCGGGACTTGAGCTCCTACGAGCAGTACTTC. Its translation: CASSQPRDLSSYEQYF.

The sample holds a few counts of this clone. The V call is TRBV11-3, the J call TRBJ2-1, with D possibly being TRBD2 (5 bases). The CDR3 length is 14 residues. The V end lost 0 bases, the J end lost 9 bases, and 12 bases lay between the germline ends. Germline V gene data show CDR1 as SGHNT and CDR2 as YENEEA. DNA for the CDR3: TGTGCCAGCAGCTTAGAGTCTAGCTGGTCTGAGCAGTTCTTC. As protein: CASSLESSWSEQFF.

V gene TRBV10-3 combines with J gene TRBJ1-1, with 8 bases fitting TRBD1. V was clipped by 2 bases and J by 3 bases; unmatched bases: 5. CDR3 length: 15 amino acids. Germline assignment: CDR1 ENHRY and CDR2 SYGVKD. The CDR3 reads CAISEPQGVDTEAFF. The CDR3, as DNA: TGTGCCATCAGTGAGCCACAGGGGGTTGACACTGAAGCTTTCTTT.

V and J are TRBV23-1 and TRBJ2-4; D is unclear. TRBV23-1 is an ORF, and what it does is uncertain. V was clipped by 7 bases and J by 4 bases, with 5 bases between them. The CDR3 has 11 amino acids. The CDR3 nucleotides read TGCGCCAGCACCAGAAAAAACATTCAGTACTTC. As protein: CASTRKNIQYF.

The chain uses TRBV7-3 and TRBJ2-5; 9 nucleotides agree with TRBD2. CDR3 length equals 14 residues. V dropped 0 bases and J dropped 5; count of bases not matched to a gene: 1. CDR1 is SGHTA, CDR2 FQGTGA, per germline. CDR3 coding DNA: TGTGCCAGCAGCTTAACTAGCGGGAGTGAGACCCAGTACTTC. This encodes CASSLTSGSETQYF.

V usage is TRBV7-2 and J usage is TRBJ2-3; possibly TRBD2 for D (5 bases). Trimming removed 5 bases from V and 1 base from J, with 13 bases in between. The CDR3 contains 15 residues. Per germline, CDR1 SGHTA and CDR2 FQGNSA. The CDR3 protein is CASSVNFGGTDTQYF. CDR3 nucleotides: TGTGCCAGCAGCGTAAACTTCGGGGGCACAGATACGCAGTATTTT.

The V gene is TRBV11-2, the J gene TRBJ2-5; TRBD2 is a possible D gene (5 bases). This CDR3 comprises 15 residues. Trimming shortened V by 2 bases and J by 5 bases, and 15 bases separated the two germline ends. Germline V gene lookup returns CDR1 SGHAT and CDR2 FQNNGV. CDR3 region: CASSLRLSSGETQYF. The CDR3 DNA sequence: TGTGCCAGCAGCTTACGTCTCAGTTCGGGGGAGACCCAGTACTTC. The whole variable domain, filled in from reference TRBV11-2 and TRBJ2-5, reads EAGVAQSPRYKIIEKRQSVAFWCNPISGHATLYWYQQILGQGPKLLIQFQNNGVVDDSQLPKDRFSAERLKGVDSTLKIQPAKLEDSAVYLCASSLRLSSGETQYFGPGTRLLVL.